This entry lists 21 T cell receptor beta chains sequenced from one sample in a study of blood T cells in healthy people across ages (dated by TCRdb to about 2015). The library was built by means of 5' RACE. TCRdb shows the sequencer as Illumina HiSeq 2500. A second 7 to 11 cycle PCR used a sample-barcoded 5' primer and a J-beta primer mix. The public reads were run again by TCRdb, first through fastp at Q25 and then through MiXCR, and only productive beta chains were kept. Rows are unified per CDR3 protein, each entry keeping the most common DNA and genes. This sample is represented by roughly 1,000,000 distinct CDR3 sequences; around 27% of them were singletons. The top ten hold approximately 0.71% of the sample. This sample also belongs to another study, concerning T cells of mothers and their children.

The material sequenced was blood. These receptors came from a girl between 2 and 10 years old in good health.

About this clonotype itself: The DNA is left out, because the CDR3 cannot be placed on it with certainty; the CDR3 is given as TCRdb lists it. The V gene is TRBV29-1, the J gene TRBJ2-3. Termini included, the CDR3 measures 12 amino acids. Germline lookup yields CDR1 SQVTM and CDR2 ANQGSEA. CDR3 protein: CSVAAGIGVLYF.

This chain joins TRBV12-3 or TRBV12-4 and TRBJ2-3; 11 bases are shared with TRBD2. The V gene end was trimmed by 3 bases and the J gene end by 7 bases; junction bases not matched to a gene: 6. The CDR3 runs 15 residues. CDR3 sequence (DNA): TGTGCCAGCAGTTTCGTAGCGGGAGGGGTAAATACGCAGTATTTT. This codes for CASSFVAGGVNTQYF.

This chain links TRBV28 with TRBJ2-5, with D unresolved. Germline assignment: CDR1 MDHEN and CDR2 SYDVKM. The length of the CDR3 is 14 residues. V gave up 8 bases and J gave up 0 bases, with 13 bases separating them. This chain's CDR3 is CASYPPGHQETQYF. CDR3 nucleotides: TGTGCCAGCTATCCCCCCGGGCACCAAGAGACCCAGTACTTC.

The chain recombines TRBV4-1 with TRBJ1-1; D unclear. Germline V gene lookup returns CDR1 MGHRA and CDR2 YSYEKL. Trimming took 3 bases from V and 3 from J, leaving 8 bases between them. The CDR3 has 13 residues. The CDR3 coding sequence is TGCGCCAGCAGCCACGGGTCGTACACTGAAGCTTTCTTT. Translation gives CASSHGSYTEAFF.

This sequence joins TRBV4-2 and TRBJ1-6, with D possibly TRBD1 on 6 matching bases. V was cut by 3 bases and J by 7 bases, with 10 bases left in between. The CDR3 extends over 14 amino acids. The germline CDR1 and CDR2 sequences are LGHNA and YNFKEQ. The CDR3 DNA reads as TGTGCCAGCAGCCACGGGACATCGAATTCACCCCTCCACTTT. It specifies CASSHGTSNSPLHF.

A few counts support this clonotype. The chain recombines TRBV28 with TRBJ2-7; tentatively, D is TRBD1 or TRBD2 (5 bases each). Germline lookup yields CDR1 MDHEN and CDR2 SYDVKM. V was pared by 5 bases and J by 0 bases, with 17 bases between. The CDR3 covers 16 residues. Written as DNA, the CDR3 is TGTGCCAGCAGTCCCACCGGGACCCCAGACTCCTACGAGCAGTACTTC. Translation gives CASSPTGTPDSYEQYF.

The chain joins TRBV29-1 to TRBJ2-5; possibly TRBD1 or TRBD2 for D (5 bases each). The DNA matches TRBJ2-1 better at its end, which makes the J call doubtful. The CDR3 is 11 amino acids. The germline V gene has CDR1 SQVTM and CDR2 ANQGSEA. CDR3 sequence (DNA): TGCAGCGTCCTGAGGGGTTTCTCGCAGTTCTTC. Protein: CSVLRGFSQFF.

A few counts support this clonotype. This chain uses TRBV29-1 with TRBJ2-1; TRBD2 might be the D (6 bases). CDR1 is SQVTM and CDR2 is ANQGSEA in the germline V gene. Trimming shortened V by 2 bases and J by 2 bases, and 16 bases separated the two germline ends. The CDR3 contains 16 residues. The CDR3 is CSVEPPGSLTYNEQFF. CDR3 nucleotides: TGCAGCGTTGAACCCCCCGGGAGCCTTACCTACAATGAGCAGTTCTTC.

This chain links TRBV29-1 with TRBJ2-5; 10 bases are a match to TRBD1. The last part of the DNA fits TRBJ2-7 better; the J call may be wrong. The CDR3 loop spans 13 amino acids. Germline loops: CDR1 SQVTM, CDR2 ANQGSEA. In DNA form, the CDR3 reads TGCAGCGTGACCGGGACAGGGGCCTACGAGCAGTACTTC. Encoded protein: CSVTGTGAYEQYF.

In its sample, this clonotype was seen a few times. The rearrangement links TRBV7-3 to TRBJ1-1; D is undetermined. This CDR3 is 14 amino acids long. CDR1 is SGHTA and CDR2 is FQGTGA in the germline V gene. V lost 2 bases and J lost 5, with 12 bases in between. DNA for the CDR3: TGTGCCAGCAGCTTACTGCCCACGGAGACTGAAGCTTTCTTT. Translation: CASSLLPTETEAFF. The variable domain in full, with the rest retrieved from reference TRBV7-3 and TRBJ1-1, is GAGVSQTPSNKVTEKGKYVELRCDPISGHTALYWYRQSLGQGPEFLIYFQGTGAADDSGLPNDRFFAVRPEGSVSTLKIQRTERGDSAVYLCASSLLPTETEAFFGQGTRLTVV.

This chain connects TRBV19 to TRBJ1-5; 9 bases agree with TRBD1. With V trimmed by 7 bases and J by 4 bases, 8 bases remained unmatched. Germline CDR1 is LNHDA and CDR2 is SQIVND (reference sequence). This CDR3 has 15 residues. The CDR3 loop reads CASNPDRGGNQPQHF. CDR3 bases: TGTGCCAGTAATCCGGACAGGGGAGGGAATCAGCCCCAGCATTTT.

This chain connects TRBV4-2 to TRBJ1-4; unclear D gene. Germline V gene data show CDR1 as LGHNA and CDR2 as YNFKEQ. The CDR3 is 16 residues long. Trimming left V 0 bases short and J 0 bases short, with 8 bases between. The CDR3 region has the DNA TGTGCCAGCAGCCAAGATGGACTCGCAACTAATGAAAAACTGTTTTTT. Its translation: CASSQDGLATNEKLFF.

The J gene is TRBJ1-4, the V gene TRBV5-1; TRBD1 matches 7 bases. CDR3 size: 14 residues. Germline CDR1 SGHRS, CDR2 YFSETQ. J lost 8 bases, V lost 3 bases, and 7 bases had no gene match. The CDR3 region is CASSWDRQGEKLFF. DNA of the CDR3: TGCGCCAGCAGCTGGGACAGACAGGGAGAAAAACTGTTTTTT.

This clonotype came up a few times. The V call is TRBV29-1, the J call TRBJ2-1, with 14 bases aligning to TRBD2. The germline CDR1 and CDR2 sequences are SQVTM and ANQGSEA. V dropped 6 bases and J dropped 4; count of bases not matched to a gene: 14. The CDR3 runs 18 residues. DNA for the CDR3: TGCAGCGTCGGCCCCGGGACTAGCGGGGGTACGGGATACAATGAGCAGTTCTTC. Amino acids: CSVGPGTSGGTGYNEQFF.

This chain links TRBV9 with TRBJ2-5; no firm D call. The closer fit of TRBJ2-1 to the DNA end suggests the J call may be wrong. Germline lookup yields CDR1 SGDLS and CDR2 YYNGEE. The CDR3 covers 13 residues. The CDR3 reads CASSPLTWNEQFF. The CDR3 region has the DNA TGTGCCAGCAGCCCCCTGACCTGGAATGAGCAGTTCTTC.

The chain is built from TRBV10-3 and TRBJ1-1; D not certain. The V and J ends lost 4 bases and 0 bases respectively, with 12 bases between them. Germline CDR1 reads ENHRY; CDR2 reads SYGVKD. This CDR3 spans 15 amino acids. CDR3 sequence reads: CAISGFDTVNTEAFF. In DNA, the CDR3 is TGTGCCATCAGTGGATTTGATACAGTGAACACTGAAGCTTTCTTT.

This clonotype was found a few times. The chain uses TRBV29-1 and TRBJ2-5; maybe TRBD2 (5 bases). The germline V and J ends were trimmed by 6 bases and 4 bases, with 18 bases remaining between them. Per the germline V gene, CDR1 is SQVTM and CDR2 is ANQGSEA. This CDR3 has 14 residues. CDR3 bases: TGCAGCGTCCTCAGAGCGGAGGTATTAGAGACCCAGTACTTC. It encodes CSVLRAEVLETQYF. Together with reference TRBV29-1 and TRBJ2-5, the CDR3 gives the full variable domain: SAVISQKPSRDICQRGTSLTIQCQVDSQVTMMFWYRQQPGQSLTLIATANQGSEATYESGFVIDKFPISRPNLTFSTLTVSNMSPEDSSIYLCSVLRAEVLETQYFGPGTRLLVL.

The sample holds a few counts of this clonotype. The chain employs TRBV29-1 and TRBJ2-5, with 10 bases lining up with TRBD1. The germline V gene encodes CDR1 SQVTM and CDR2 ANQGSEA. The V gene end was trimmed by 0 bases and the J gene end by 4 bases; junction bases not matched to a gene: 8. This CDR3 is built from 16 residues. DNA of the CDR3: TGCAGCGTTGAAGATAGGGGACAGGGGAAGAGAGAGACCCAGTACTTC. Translated, it gives CSVEDRGQGKRETQYF.

A word on this clonotype: The CDR3 does not close with the conserved phenylalanine or tryptophan, likely indicating a read error. The rearrangement joins TRBV4-1 to TRBJ1-1; 8 bases are a match to TRBD1. Trimming removed 6 bases from V and 6 bases from J; junction bases left unmatched: 12. Germline values: CDR1 MGHRA, CDR2 YSYEKL. This CDR3 spans 15 amino acids. The CDR3 DNA is TGCGCCAGCAGGCCCGGGACAGGTCAAGTCGCTGAAGCTTTCTCT. As protein: CASRPGTGQVAEAFS.

The chain joins TRBV5-1 to TRBJ2-3; 8 positions agree with TRBD1. From germline, CDR1 is SGHRS and CDR2 YFSETQ. The V and J ends lost 6 bases and 2 bases, in that order; junction bases with no gene match: 5. The CDR3 extends over 14 amino acids. The DNA for the CDR3 is TGCGCCAGCAAACCGGACAGGGCCACAGATACGCAGTATTTT. It specifies CASKPDRATDTQYF.

The chain has TRBV4-2 and TRBJ2-5; 10 positions match TRBD2. The J call is in doubt because the DNA end fits TRBJ2-7 better. The CDR3 spans 17 residues. Germline lookup yields CDR1 LGHNA and CDR2 YNFKEQ. CDR3 amino acids: CASSQLESGGESYEQYF. The CDR3 DNA reads TGTGCCAGCAGCCAACTTGAAAGCGGGGGGGAGTCCTACGAGCAGTACTTC.